Listed here are 5 T cell receptor beta chains from one sample, sequenced in a study of T cell repertoires in cytomegalovirus infection. TCRdb independently ran MiXCR on the reads; one entry per CDR3 protein. The repertoire consists of around 210,000 distinct CDR3 sequences, with approximately 7% occurring once and the leading ten covering about 6.3%. The sample consisted of PBMCs. These receptors were taken from a human donor in good health (CMV status not recorded). Some clones in this sample may be carry-over from other donors' samples.

This clonotype was observed many times. The chain links TRBV28 to TRBJ1-2, with unresolved D. From germline, CDR1 is MDHEN and CDR2 SYDVKM. CDR3 length: 13 residues. Trimming took 7 bases from V and 4 from J, leaving 13 bases between them. CDR3 coding DNA: TGTGCCAGCACCCGGCCCCTGAGCTATGGCTACACCTTC. Translation gives CASTRPLSYGYTF.

This clonotype showed up many times. The chain joins TRBV2 to TRBJ2-1; TRBD1 matches 8 bases. The CDR3 length is 14 residues. The V segment lost 6 bases and the J segment 5 bases; nucleotides outside the gene matches: 6. Per germline, CDR1 SNHLY and CDR2 FYNNEI. The chain's CDR3 is CASSRDRTDNEQFF. The CDR3, as DNA: TGTGCCAGCAGCCGGGACAGGACCGACAATGAGCAGTTCTTC.

Many counts were recorded for this clonotype. V gene TRBV28 combines with J gene TRBJ1-6; D remains ambiguous. Germline values: CDR1 MDHEN, CDR2 SYDVKM. V dropped 3 bases and J dropped 5 bases, with 8 bases sitting between them. This CDR3 region has 14 residues. CDR3 sequence reads: CASSLHPNNSPLHF. The CDR3, as DNA: TGTGCCAGCAGTTTGCACCCAAATAATTCACCCCTCCACTTT.

This clonotype was counted many times. The V call is TRBV7-2, the J call TRBJ1-1; maybe TRBD1 (6 bases). This CDR3 comprises 14 residues. Germline V gene sequence: CDR1 SGHTA, CDR2 FQGNSA. V was pared by 5 bases and J by 4 bases, with 14 bases between. CDR3 in DNA: TGTGCCAGCAGCCATGGGACACCGGGCACTGAAGCTTTCTTT. Protein: CASSHGTPGTEAFF.

At least ten counts were recorded for this clonotype. The chain combines TRBV6-1 with TRBJ1-5; D remains unclear. The CDR3 is 13 amino acids. CDR1 and CDR2 from the germline V gene are MNHNS and SASEGT. V was cut by 4 bases and J by 7 bases, with 11 bases left in between. This CDR3 is CASSGTWEQPQHF. The CDR3 bases are TGTGCCAGCAGTGGGACGTGGGAACAGCCCCAGCATTTT.